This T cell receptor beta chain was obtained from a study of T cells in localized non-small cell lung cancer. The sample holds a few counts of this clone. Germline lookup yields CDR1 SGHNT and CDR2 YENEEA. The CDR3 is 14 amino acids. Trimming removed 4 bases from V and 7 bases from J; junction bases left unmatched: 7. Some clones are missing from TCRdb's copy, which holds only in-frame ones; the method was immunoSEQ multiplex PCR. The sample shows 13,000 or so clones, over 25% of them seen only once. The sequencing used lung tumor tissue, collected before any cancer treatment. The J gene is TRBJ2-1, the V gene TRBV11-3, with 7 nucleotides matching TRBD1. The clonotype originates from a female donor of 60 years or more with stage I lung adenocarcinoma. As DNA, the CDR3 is TGTGCCAGCAGCTCAACCGACAGGGCGAATGAGCAGTTCTTC. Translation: CASSSTDRANEQFF.